These 14 T cell receptor beta chains came from one sample sequenced in a study of OX40 agonist ivuxolimab in advanced cancers. Clones were read by immunoSEQ multiplex PCR, and TCRdb kept only the in-frame ones, dropping some. The sample consists of about 55,000 clones, over 60% of them appearing once. The sequenced sample was CD4+ or CD8+ T cells sorted from blood, obtained in a trial of the OX40 agonist ivuxolimab. The source of these receptors is an adult with an advanced solid tumor such as melanoma, head and neck, liver or kidney cancer.

This chain uses TRBV27 with TRBJ2-2, with a weak D call TRBD1 (6 bases). The V gene's germline CDR1 is MNHEY and CDR2 SMNVEV (reference sequence). Trimming cost V 2 bases and J 0 bases, with 13 bases left between them. The CDR3 consists of 17 residues. CDR3 nucleotides: TGTGCCAGCAGTTTACCTAAGACAGGAACGAACACCGGGGAGCTGTTTTTT. It specifies CASSLPKTGTNTGELFF.

The V and J genes are TRBV13 and TRBJ2-6; D is undetermined. The CDR3 is 13 residues long. V lost 8 bases and J 2 bases, leaving 7 bases between the germline ends. The germline gives CDR1 PRHDT, CDR2 FYEKMQ (reference sequence). As DNA, the CDR3 is TGTGCCAGCGGTCGGGCTGGGGCCAACGTCCTGACTTTC. This codes for CASGRAGANVLTF. Full variable domain (outside the CDR3, taken from reference TRBV13 and TRBJ2-6): AAGVIQSPRHLIKEKRETATLKCYPIPRHDTVYWYQQGPGQDPQFLISFYEKMQSDKGSIPDRFSAQQFSDYHSELNMSSLELGDSALYFCASGRAGANVLTFGAGSRLTVL.

A few counts support this clone. The rearrangement links TRBV2 to TRBJ1-2; D might be TRBD1 (5 bases). Trimming took 6 bases from V and 4 from J, leaving 12 bases between them. Looked up from germline, CDR1 is SNHLY and CDR2 is FYNNEI. The CDR3 contains 13 residues. The CDR3 protein is CASRSGASYGYTF. As DNA, the CDR3 is TGTGCCAGCAGGTCCGGGGCCAGCTATGGCTACACCTTC.

The chain carries TRBV15 and TRBJ2-2; possibly TRBD2 for D (6 bases). This CDR3 comprises 14 residues. Germline V CDR1 and CDR2: LNHNV, YYDKDF (reference sequence). Between the trimmed V and J ends, which lost 3 bases and 2 bases, there was a span of 7 bases. The CDR3 sequence: CATSRGGNTGELFF. The CDR3 DNA is TGTGCCACCAGCAGGGGGGGAAACACCGGGGAGCTGTTTTTT. Drawing the rest from reference TRBV15 and TRBJ2-2, the complete variable domain is DAMVIQNPRYQVTQFGKPVTLSCSQTLNHNVMYWYQQKSSQAPKLLFHYYDKDFNNEADTPDNFQSRRPNTSFCFLDIRSPGLGDTAMYLCATSRGGNTGELFFGEGSRLTVL.

This CDR3 is CASSESLVGLYNEQFF. CDR3 in DNA: TGCGCCAGCAGTGAGTCGCTTGTGGGGCTTTACAATGAGCAGTTCTTC. The chain joins TRBV10-1 to TRBJ2-1; weak D call: TRBD1 (5 bases). Germline V CDR1 and CDR2: WNHNN, SYGVQD (reference sequence). Trimming left V 0 bases short and J 4 bases short, with 13 bases between. The CDR3 is 16 amino acids.

The J gene is TRBJ2-2, the V gene TRBV10-2; 9 bases map to TRBD2. CDR3 length: 14 residues. Germline V CDR1 and CDR2: WSHSY, SAAADI. V gave up 6 bases and J gave up 4 bases; unmatched junction bases: 3. The CDR3 DNA sequence: TGCGCCAGCAGGACAGCGGGGGGCACCGGGGAGCTGTTTTTT. Translated: CASRTAGGTGELFF.

V gene TRBV6-5 combines with J gene TRBJ1-1; D unclear. The germline V gene encodes CDR1 MNHEY and CDR2 SVGAGI. With 3 bases removed from V and 8 bases from J, the gap between germline ends came to 13 bases. This CDR3 is built from 13 residues. The CDR3 DNA reads TGTGCCAGCAGTTATCCCGGTAAGCCCGAAGCTTTCTTT. This codes for CASSYPGKPEAFF.

The sample holds a few counts of this clone. V gene TRBV27 combines with J gene TRBJ1-2, with no clear D. The CDR3 covers 14 residues. Germline values: CDR1 MNHEY, CDR2 SMNVEV (reference sequence). Trimming stripped 5 bases from V and 4 bases from J, with 14 bases between. CDR3 sequence: CASSRATEPYGYTF. CDR3 DNA sequence: TGTGCCAGCAGTCGAGCCACGGAACCCTATGGCTACACCTTC.

The chain joins TRBV7-9 to TRBJ1-3, with D perhaps TRBD1 (6 bases). CDR3 length: 14 residues. Germline CDR1 SEHNR, CDR2 FQNEAQ (reference sequence). The V end was cut by 4 bases, the J end by 4 bases, with 11 bases between. Written as DNA, the CDR3 is TGTGCCAGCAGCTACTCAGGGGAAGGAAACACCATATATTTT. It specifies CASSYSGEGNTIYF.

This clone was counted a few times. V gene TRBV9 combines with J gene TRBJ1-5, with a weak D call TRBD1 (6 bases). This CDR3 has 15 residues. V gave up 3 bases and J gave up 0 bases, with 10 bases separating them. Germline CDR1 reads SGDLS; CDR2 reads YYNGEE. CDR3 sequence reads: CASSEGHYSNQPQHF. The DNA of the CDR3 is TGTGCCAGCAGCGAGGGACACTATAGCAATCAGCCCCAGCATTTT.

This chain joins TRBV10-3 and TRBJ1-2, with 8 positions matching TRBD1. After removal of 6 bases from V and 4 bases from J, the junction contained 1 base not matched to a gene. The CDR3 length is 12 residues. CDR1 is ENHRY, CDR2 SYGVKD, per germline. In nucleotides, the CDR3 is TGTGCCATCAGCACAGGGGGCTATGGCTACACCTTC. This translates into CAISTGGYGYTF.

The rearrangement uses TRBV7-3 and TRBJ2-2; 7 nucleotides agree with TRBD2. Germline CDR1 reads SGHTA; CDR2 reads FQGTGA. The CDR3 is 15 amino acids. V trimming: 3 bases; J trimming: 5 bases; junction bases outside the gene matches: 6. The CDR3 loop reads CASSLSGIGTGELFF. The CDR3 region has the DNA TGTGCCAGCAGCTTGAGCGGGATAGGGACCGGGGAGCTGTTTTTT. Supplemented by reference TRBV7-3 and TRBJ2-2, the full variable domain reads GAGVSQTPSNKVTEKGKYVELRCDPISGHTALYWYRQSLGQGPEFLIYFQGTGAADDSGLPNDRFFAVRPEGSVSTLKIQRTERGDSAVYLCASSLSGIGTGELFFGEGSRLTVL.

The chain couples TRBV7-3 to TRBJ2-3; D call uncertain. Between the trimmed V and J ends, which lost 4 bases and 0 bases, there was a span of 5 bases. The CDR3 is 13 residues long. Germline loops: CDR1 SGHTA, CDR2 FQGTGA. The CDR3 loop reads CASSYDSTDTQYF. The CDR3 DNA is TGTGCCAGCAGCTATGATAGCACAGATACGCAGTATTTT.

This clone was found once. V and J are TRBV5-1 and TRBJ2-7; 12 nucleotides line up with TRBD2. CDR3 length equals 14 residues. Germline trimming cut 3 bases from V and 7 bases from J; bases unmatched to any gene: 5. Germline-derived CDR1 and CDR2 are SGHRS and YFSETQ. The CDR3 nucleotides read TGCGCCAGCAGCTGGGGACTAGCGGGTGAGGAGCAGTACTTC. Residues: CASSWGLAGEEQYF.